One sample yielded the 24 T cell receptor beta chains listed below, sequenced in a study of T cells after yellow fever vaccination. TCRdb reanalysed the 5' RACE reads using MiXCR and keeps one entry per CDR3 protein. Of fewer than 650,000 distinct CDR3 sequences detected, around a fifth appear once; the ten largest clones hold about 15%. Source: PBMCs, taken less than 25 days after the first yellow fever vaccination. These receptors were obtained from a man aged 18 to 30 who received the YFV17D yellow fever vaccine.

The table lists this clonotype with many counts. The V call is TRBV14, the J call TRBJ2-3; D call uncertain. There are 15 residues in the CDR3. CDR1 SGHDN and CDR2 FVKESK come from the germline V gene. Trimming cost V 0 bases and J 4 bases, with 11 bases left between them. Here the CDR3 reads CASSQDVAGADTQYF. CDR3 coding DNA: TGTGCCAGCAGCCAAGATGTGGCTGGGGCAGATACGCAGTATTTT.

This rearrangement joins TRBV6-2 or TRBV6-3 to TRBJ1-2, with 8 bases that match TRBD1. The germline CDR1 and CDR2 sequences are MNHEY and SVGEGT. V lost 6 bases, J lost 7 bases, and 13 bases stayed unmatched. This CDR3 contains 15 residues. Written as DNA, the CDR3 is TGTGCCAGCAGGAAACGACAGGGGCTGAGGAGTGGCTACACCTTC. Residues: CASRKRQGLRSGYTF.

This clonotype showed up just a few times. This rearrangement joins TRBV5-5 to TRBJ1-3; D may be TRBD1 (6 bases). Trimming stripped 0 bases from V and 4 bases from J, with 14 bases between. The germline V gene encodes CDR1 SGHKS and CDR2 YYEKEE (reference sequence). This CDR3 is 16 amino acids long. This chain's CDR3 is CASSLAARGAGNTIYF. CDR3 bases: TGTGCCAGCAGCTTGGCCGCGCGGGGGGCAGGAAACACCATATATTTT.

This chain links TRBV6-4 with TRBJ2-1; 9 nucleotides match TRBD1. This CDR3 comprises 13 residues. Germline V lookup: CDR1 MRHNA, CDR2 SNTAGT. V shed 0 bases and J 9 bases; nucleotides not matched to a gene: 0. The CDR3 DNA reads TGTGCCAGCAGTGACTCGGACAGGGGTGAGCAGTTCTTC. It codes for CASSDSDRGEQFF.

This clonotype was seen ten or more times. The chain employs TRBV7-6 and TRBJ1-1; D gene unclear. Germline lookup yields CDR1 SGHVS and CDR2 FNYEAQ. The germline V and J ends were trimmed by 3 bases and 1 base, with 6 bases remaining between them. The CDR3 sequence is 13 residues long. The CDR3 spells CASSLEENTEAFF. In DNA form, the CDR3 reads TGTGCCAGCAGCTTGGAAGAGAACACTGAAGCTTTCTTT.

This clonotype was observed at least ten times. Here the CDR3 DNA reads TGTGCCAGCAGGCCTTCCGGTGGGGATGGCTACACCTTC. Residues: CASRPSGGDGYTF. The rearrangement uses TRBV6-1 and TRBJ1-2; D uncertain. V shed 6 bases and J shed 6 bases, with 14 bases lying between them. The CDR3 length is 13 residues. Germline-derived CDR1 and CDR2 are MNHNS and SASEGT.

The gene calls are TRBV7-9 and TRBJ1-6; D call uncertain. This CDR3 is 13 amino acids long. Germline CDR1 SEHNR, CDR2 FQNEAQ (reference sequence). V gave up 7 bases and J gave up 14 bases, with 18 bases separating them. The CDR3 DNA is TGTGCCAGCACCCGGTGGGAGCGCGGGGCCCTCCACTTT. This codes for CASTRWERGALHF.

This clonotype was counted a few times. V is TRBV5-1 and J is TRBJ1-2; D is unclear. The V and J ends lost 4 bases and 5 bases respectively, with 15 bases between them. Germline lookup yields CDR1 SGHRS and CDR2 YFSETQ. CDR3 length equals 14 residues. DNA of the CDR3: TGCGCCAGCAGCCCGGCGGCGTTTGGGTATGGCTACACCTTC. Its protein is CASSPAAFGYGYTF. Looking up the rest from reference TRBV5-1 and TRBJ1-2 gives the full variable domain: KAGVTQTPRYLIKTRGQQVTLSCSPISGHRSVSWYQQTPGQGLQFLFEYFSETQRNKGNFPGRFSGRQFSNSRSEMNVSTLELGDSALYLCASSPAAFGYGYTFGSGTRLTVV.

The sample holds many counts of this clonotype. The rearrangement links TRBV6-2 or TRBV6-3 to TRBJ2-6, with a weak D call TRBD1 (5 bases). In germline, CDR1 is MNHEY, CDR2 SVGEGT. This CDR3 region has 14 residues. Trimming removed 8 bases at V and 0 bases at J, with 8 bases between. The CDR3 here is CASFQGSGANVLTF. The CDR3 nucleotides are TGTGCCAGCTTCCAGGGCTCTGGGGCCAACGTCCTGACTTTC.

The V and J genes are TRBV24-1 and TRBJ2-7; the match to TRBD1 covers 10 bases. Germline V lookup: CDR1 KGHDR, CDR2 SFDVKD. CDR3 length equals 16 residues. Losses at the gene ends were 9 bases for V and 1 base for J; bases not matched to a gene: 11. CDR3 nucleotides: TGTGCCACCGGATGCTGCGGGACAGGGGTTTCCTACGAGCAGTACGTC. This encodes CATGCCGTGVSYEQYV.

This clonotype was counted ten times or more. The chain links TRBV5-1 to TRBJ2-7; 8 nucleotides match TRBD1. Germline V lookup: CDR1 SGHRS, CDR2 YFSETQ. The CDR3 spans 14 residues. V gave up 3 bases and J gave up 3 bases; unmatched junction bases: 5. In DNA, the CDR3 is TGCGCCAGCAGCTCCGGGACAGGAGTCTACGAGCAGTACTTC. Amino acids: CASSSGTGVYEQYF.

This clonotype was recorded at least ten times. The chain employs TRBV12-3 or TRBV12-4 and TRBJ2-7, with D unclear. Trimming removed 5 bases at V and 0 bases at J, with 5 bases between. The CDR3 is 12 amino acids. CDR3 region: CASSLHSYEQYF. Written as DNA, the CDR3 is TGTGCCAGCAGTCTACACTCCTACGAGCAGTACTTC.

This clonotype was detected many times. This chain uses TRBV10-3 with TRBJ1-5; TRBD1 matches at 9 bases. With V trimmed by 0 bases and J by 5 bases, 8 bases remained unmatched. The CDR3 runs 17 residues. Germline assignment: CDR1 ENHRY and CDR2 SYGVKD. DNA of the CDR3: TGTGCCATCAGTGAGTCGCAGATGGGACAGGGACATCAGCCCCAGCATTTT. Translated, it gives CAISESQMGQGHQPQHF.

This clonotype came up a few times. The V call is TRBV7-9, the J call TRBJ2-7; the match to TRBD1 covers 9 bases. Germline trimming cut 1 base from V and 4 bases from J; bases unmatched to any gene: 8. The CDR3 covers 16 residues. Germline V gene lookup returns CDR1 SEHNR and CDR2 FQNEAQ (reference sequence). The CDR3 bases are TGTGCCAGCAGCTTAGTTGGCGGACAGGGGAGATACGAGCAGTACGTC. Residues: CASSLVGGQGRYEQYV.

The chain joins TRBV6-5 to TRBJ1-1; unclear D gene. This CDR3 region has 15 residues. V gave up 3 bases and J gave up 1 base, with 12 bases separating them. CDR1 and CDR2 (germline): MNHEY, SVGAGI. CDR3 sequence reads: CASSYFSNKNTEAFF. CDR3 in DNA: TGTGCCAGCAGTTATTTTTCAAATAAGAACACTGAAGCTTTCTTT.

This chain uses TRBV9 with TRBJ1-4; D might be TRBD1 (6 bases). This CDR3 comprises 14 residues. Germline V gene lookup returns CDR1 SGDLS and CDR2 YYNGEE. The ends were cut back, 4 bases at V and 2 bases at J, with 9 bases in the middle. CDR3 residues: CASSTQGTNEKLFF. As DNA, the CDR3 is TGTGCCAGCAGCACCCAGGGGACTAATGAAAAACTGTTTTTT.

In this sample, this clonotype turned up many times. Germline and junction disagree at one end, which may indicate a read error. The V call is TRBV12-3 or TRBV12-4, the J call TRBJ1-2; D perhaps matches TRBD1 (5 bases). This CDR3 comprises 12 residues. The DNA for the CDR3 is TGCGCCAGCAGCTTGCAGGGCTATGGCTACACCTTC. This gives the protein CASSLQGYGYTF.

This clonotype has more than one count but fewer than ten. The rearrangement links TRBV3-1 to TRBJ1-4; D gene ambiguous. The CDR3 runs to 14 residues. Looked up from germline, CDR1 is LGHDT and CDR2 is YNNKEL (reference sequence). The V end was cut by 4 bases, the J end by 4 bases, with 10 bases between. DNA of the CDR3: TGTGCCAGCAGCCTGGTAGGGCTTAATGAAAAACTGTTTTTT. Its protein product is CASSLVGLNEKLFF.

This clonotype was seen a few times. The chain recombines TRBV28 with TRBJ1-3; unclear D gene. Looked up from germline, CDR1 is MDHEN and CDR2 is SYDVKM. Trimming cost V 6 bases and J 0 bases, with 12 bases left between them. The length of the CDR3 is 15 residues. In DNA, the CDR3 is TGTGCCAGCAGCGCACAAGTTTTCTCTGGAAACACCATATATTTT. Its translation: CASSAQVFSGNTIYF.

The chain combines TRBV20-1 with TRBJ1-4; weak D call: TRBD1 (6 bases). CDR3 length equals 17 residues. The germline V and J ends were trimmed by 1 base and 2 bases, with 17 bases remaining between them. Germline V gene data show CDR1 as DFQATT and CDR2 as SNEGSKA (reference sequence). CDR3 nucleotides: TGCAGTGCTAGAGGGGCGGGGGCCAAAGCCACTAATGAAAAACTGTTTTTT. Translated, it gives CSARGAGAKATNEKLFF.

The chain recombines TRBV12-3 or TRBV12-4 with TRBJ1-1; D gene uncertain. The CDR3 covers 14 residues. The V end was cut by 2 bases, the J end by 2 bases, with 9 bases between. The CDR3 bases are TGTGCCAGCAGTTTACGGCTGCCTAACACTGAAGCTTTCTTT. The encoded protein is CASSLRLPNTEAFF.

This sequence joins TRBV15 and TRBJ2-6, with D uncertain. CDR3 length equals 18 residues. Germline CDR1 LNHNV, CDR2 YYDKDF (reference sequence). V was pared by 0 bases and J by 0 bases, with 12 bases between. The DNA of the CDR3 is TGTGCCACCAGCAGAGATCTTGGCGCGTCCTCTGGGGCCAACGTCCTGACTTTC. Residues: CATSRDLGASSGANVLTF.

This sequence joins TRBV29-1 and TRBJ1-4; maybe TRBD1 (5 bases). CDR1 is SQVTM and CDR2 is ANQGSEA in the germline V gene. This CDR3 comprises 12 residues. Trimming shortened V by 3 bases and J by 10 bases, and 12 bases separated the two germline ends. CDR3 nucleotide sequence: TGCAGCGTTGATATGGGGGTGGGAAAACTGTTTTTT. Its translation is CSVDMGVGKLFF.

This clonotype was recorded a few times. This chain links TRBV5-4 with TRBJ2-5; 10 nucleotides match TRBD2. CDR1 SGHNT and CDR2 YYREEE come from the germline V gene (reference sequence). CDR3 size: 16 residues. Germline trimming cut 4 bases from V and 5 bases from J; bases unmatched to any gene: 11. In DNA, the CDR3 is TGTGCCAGCAGCGCGACGGCGAGCGGGGGGGCGGAGACCCAGTACTTC. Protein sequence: CASSATASGGAETQYF.